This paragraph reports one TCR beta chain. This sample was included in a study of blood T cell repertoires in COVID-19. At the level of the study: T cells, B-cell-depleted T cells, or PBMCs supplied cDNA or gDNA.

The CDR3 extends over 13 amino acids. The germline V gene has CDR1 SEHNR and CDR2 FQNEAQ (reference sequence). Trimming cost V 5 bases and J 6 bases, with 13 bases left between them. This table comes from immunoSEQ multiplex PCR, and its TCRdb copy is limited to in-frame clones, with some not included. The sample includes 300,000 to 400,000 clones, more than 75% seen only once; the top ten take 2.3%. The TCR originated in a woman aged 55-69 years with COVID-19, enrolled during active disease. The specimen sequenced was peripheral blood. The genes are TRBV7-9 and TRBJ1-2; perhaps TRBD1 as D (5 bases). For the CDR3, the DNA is TGTGCCAGCAGCATCGGACAAATAAATGGCTACACCTTC. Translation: CASSIGQINGYTF.